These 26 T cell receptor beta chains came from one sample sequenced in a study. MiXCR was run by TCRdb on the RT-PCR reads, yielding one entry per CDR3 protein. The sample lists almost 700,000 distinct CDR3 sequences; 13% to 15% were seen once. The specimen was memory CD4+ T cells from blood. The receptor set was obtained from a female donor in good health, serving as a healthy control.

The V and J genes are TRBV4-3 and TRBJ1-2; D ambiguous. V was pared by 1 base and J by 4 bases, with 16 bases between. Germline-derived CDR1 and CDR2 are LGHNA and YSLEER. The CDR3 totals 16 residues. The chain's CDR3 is CASSQGAAGAAYGYTF. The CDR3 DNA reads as TGCGCCAGCAGCCAAGGTGCTGCTGGCGCTGCCTATGGCTACACCTTC.

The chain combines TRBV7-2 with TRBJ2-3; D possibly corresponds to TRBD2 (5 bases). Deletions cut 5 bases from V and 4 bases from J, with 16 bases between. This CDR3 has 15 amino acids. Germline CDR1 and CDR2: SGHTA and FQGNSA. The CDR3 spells CASSPERFGADTQYF. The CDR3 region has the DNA TGTGCCAGCAGCCCAGAACGGTTCGGGGCAGATACGCAGTATTTT.

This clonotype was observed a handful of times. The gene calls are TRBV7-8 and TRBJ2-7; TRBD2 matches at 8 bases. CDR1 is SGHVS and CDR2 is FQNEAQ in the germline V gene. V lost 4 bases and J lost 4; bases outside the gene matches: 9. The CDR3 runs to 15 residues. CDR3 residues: CASSYVVAGIYEQYF. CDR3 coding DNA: TGTGCCAGCAGCTATGTTGTAGCGGGGATTTACGAGCAGTACTTC. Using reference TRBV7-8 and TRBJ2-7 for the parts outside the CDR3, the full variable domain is GAGVSQSPRYKVAKRGQDVALRCDPISGHVSLFWYQQALGQGPEFLTYFQNEAQLDKSGLPSDRFFAERPEGSVSTLKIQRTQQEDSAVYLCASSYVVAGIYEQYFGPGTRLTVT.

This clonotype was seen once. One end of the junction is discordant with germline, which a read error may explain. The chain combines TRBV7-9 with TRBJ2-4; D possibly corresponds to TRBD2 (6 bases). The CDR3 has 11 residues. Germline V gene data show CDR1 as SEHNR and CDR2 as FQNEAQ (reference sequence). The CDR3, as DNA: TGTGCCGGCAGCGGGTCTAATTTTCAGTACTTC. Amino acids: CAGSGSNFQYF.

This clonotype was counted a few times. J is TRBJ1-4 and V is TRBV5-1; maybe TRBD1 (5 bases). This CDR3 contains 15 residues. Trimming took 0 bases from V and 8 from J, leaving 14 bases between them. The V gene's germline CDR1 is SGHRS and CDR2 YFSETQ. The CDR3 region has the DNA TGCGCCAGCAGCTTGGACTCCTTCAGGGACGAAAAACTGTTTTTT. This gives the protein CASSLDSFRDEKLFF.

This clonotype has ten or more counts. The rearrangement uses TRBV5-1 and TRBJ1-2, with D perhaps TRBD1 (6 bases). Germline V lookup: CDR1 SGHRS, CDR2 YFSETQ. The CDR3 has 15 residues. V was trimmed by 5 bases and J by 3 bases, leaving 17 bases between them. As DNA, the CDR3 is TGCGCCAGCAGAACGGGAACAGGGCCCGACTATGGCTACACCTTC. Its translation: CASRTGTGPDYGYTF.

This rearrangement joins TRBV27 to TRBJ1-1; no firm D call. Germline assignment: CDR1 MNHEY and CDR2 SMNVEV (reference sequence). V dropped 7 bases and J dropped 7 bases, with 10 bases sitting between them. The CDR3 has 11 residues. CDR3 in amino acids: CASIQWGEAFF. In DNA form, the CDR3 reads TGTGCCAGCATTCAGTGGGGTGAAGCTTTCTTT.

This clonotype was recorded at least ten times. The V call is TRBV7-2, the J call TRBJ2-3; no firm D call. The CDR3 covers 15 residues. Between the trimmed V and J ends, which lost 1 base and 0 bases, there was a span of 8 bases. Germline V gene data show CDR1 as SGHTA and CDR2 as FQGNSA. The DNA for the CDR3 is TGTGCCAGCAGCTTAGTCTACAGTAGCACAGATACGCAGTATTTT. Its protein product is CASSLVYSSTDTQYF.

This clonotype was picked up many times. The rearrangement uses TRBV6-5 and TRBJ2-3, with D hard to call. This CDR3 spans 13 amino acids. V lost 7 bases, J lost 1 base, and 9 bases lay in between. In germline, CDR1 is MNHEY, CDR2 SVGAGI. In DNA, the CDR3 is TGTGCCAGCATCCGGGCAGGCACAGATACGCAGTATTTT. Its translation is CASIRAGTDTQYF.

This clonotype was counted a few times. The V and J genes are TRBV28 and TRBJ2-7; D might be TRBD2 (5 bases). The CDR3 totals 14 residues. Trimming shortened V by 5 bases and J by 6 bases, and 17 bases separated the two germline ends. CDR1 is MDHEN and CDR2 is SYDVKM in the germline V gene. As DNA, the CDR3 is TGTGCCAGCAGTCCGGAGGTTCCTCGGTTCGAGCAGTACTTC. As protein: CASSPEVPRFEQYF.

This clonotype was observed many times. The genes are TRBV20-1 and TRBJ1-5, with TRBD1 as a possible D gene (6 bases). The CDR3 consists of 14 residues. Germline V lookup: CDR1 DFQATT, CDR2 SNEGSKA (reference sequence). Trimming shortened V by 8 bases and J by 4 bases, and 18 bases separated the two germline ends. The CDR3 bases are TGCAGTTCGAGACCAGGGGCAAGTAATCAGCCCCAGCATTTT. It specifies CSSRPGASNQPQHF.

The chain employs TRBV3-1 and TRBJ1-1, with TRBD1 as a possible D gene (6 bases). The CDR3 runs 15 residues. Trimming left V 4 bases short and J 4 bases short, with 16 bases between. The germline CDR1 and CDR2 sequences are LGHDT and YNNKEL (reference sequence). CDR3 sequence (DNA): TGTGCCAGCAGCCGAGCGTCAGGGGTTCCCACTGAAGCTTTCTTT. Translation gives CASSRASGVPTEAFF.

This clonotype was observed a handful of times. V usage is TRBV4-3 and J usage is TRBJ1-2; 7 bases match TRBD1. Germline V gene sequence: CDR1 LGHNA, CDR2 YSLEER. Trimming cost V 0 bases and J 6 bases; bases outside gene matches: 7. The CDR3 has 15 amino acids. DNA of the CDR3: TGCGCCAGCAGCCAAGATTTGCGACAGGGAGATGGCTACACCTTC. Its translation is CASSQDLRQGDGYTF.

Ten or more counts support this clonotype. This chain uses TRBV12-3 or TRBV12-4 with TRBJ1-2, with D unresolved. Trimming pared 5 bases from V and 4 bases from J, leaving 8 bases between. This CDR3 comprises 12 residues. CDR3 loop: CASSIGPYGYTF. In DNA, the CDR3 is TGTGCCAGCAGTATCGGCCCCTATGGCTACACCTTC.

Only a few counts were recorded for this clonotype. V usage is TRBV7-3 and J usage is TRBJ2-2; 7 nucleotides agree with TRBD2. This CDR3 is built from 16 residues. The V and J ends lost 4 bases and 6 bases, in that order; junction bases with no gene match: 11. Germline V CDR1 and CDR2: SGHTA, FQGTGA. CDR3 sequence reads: CASSYNGGLASGELFF. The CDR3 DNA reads TGTGCCAGCAGCTATAACGGGGGGTTAGCTTCCGGGGAGCTGTTTTTT.

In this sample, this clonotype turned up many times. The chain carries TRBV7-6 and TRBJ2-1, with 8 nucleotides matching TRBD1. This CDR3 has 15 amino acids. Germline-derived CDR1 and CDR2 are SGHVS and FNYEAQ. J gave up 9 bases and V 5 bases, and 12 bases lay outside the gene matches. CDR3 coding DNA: TGTGCCAGCAGCCTAGGACAGGGACAAGGAGGTGAGCAGTTCTTC. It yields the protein CASSLGQGQGGEQFF.

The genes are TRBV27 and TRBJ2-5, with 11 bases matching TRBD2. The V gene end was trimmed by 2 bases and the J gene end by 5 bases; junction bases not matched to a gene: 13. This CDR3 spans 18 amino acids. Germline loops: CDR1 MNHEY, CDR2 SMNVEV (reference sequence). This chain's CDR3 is CASSLRGLAGGLLETQYF. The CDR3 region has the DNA TGTGCCAGCAGTTTAAGGGGGCTAGCGGGAGGCTTATTGGAGACCCAGTACTTC.

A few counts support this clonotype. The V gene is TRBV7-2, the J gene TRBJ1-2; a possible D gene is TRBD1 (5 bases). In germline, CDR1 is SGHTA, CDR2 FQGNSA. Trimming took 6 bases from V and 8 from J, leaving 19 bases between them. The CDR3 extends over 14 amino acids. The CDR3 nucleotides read TGTGCCAGCAGTCCCTCGGCAGGGTCAGGGGGCTACACCTTC. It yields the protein CASSPSAGSGGYTF.

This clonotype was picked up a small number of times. The CDR3 loop reads CASSIGQGINYGYTF. CDR3 DNA: TGTGCCAGCAGCATTGGGCAAGGGATAAACTATGGCTACACCTTC. V usage is TRBV9 and J usage is TRBJ1-2; no definite D call. Germline V gene data show CDR1 as SGDLS and CDR2 as YYNGEE. The V end was cut by 4 bases, the J end by 2 bases, with 15 bases between. This CDR3 comprises 15 residues.

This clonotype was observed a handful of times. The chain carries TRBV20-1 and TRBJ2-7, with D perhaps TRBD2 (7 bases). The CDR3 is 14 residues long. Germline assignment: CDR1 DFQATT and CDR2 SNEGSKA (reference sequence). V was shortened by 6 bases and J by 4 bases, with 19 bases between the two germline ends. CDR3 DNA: TGCAGTGCGCGGGGAGGGGGATTTGGTTACGAGCAGTACTTC. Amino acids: CSARGGGFGYEQYF.

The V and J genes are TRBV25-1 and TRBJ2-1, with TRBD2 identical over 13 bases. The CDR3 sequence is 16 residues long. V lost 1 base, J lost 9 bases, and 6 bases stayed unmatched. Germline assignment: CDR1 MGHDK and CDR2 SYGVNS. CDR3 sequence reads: CASSELGTSGNSEQFF. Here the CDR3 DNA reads TGTGCCAGCAGTGAATTGGGGACTAGCGGGAATAGTGAGCAGTTCTTC.

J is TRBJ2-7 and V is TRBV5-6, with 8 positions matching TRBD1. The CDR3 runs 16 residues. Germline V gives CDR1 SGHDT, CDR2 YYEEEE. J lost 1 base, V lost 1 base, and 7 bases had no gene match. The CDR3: CASSLKDRVRSYEQYF. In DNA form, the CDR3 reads TGTGCCAGCAGCTTGAAGGACAGGGTTCGATCCTACGAGCAGTACTTC.

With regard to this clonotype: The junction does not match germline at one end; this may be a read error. The CDR3 region has the DNA TGCAGCGTTGCTTCAGGGGGCACCTATGGCTACATCTTC. It is translated as CSVASGGTYGYIF. The rearrangement links TRBV29-1 to TRBJ1-2; 8 bases are a match to TRBD1. CDR3 length: 13 residues. Germline CDR1 SQVTM, CDR2 ANQGSEA.

The CDR3 sequence is CSARDRLGEDTQYF. The CDR3 coding sequence is TGCAGTGCTAGAGATCGATTAGGGGAAGATACGCAGTATTTT. This chain links TRBV20-1 with TRBJ2-3; tentatively, D is TRBD1 (5 bases). V lost 0 bases and J 5 bases, leaving 12 bases between the germline ends. CDR3 length: 14 residues. Germline V gene data show CDR1 as DFQATT and CDR2 as SNEGSKA (reference sequence).

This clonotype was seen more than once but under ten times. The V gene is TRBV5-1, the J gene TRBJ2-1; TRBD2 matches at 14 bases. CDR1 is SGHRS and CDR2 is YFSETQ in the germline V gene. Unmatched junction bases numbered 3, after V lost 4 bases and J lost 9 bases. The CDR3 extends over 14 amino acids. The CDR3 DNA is TGCGCCAGCAGCGGACTAGCGGGGGGCAGTGAGCAGTTCTTC. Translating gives CASSGLAGGSEQFF.

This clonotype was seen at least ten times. In nucleotides, the CDR3 is TGCGCCAGCAGCTTGGGTTCAGGCAACACTGAAGCTTTCTTT. It translates to CASSLGSGNTEAFF. The chain is built from TRBV5-1 and TRBJ1-1; D remains unclear. The CDR3 runs to 14 residues. Germline CDR1 SGHRS, CDR2 YFSETQ. The V end lost 0 bases, the J end lost 2 bases, and 8 bases lay between the germline ends.